The present entry profiles one T cell receptor beta chain with its context. The target of this receptor is not known. No per-base quality is available; no much larger clone lies one base away. The cohort consisted of 666 healthy bone marrow donors. At the time of sampling, every cohort member was nominally healthy, though immune exposures that went unrecorded were likely present. The donor tested CMV seropositive, placing the donor among the 289 seropositive members of the cohort. A peripheral blood sample was collected from each donor, and TCR beta sequencing was performed on peripheral blood mononuclear cells. The Qiagen DNeasy Blood Extraction Kit was used to extract genomic DNA from the blood cell samples. To prepare the library, the immunoSEQ multiplex PCR assay was applied. For the multiplex PCR, a mixture combining 60 forward primers for TCR Vbeta segments and 13 reverse primers for TCR Jbeta segments was used. Amplification of the CDR3 region of rearranged TCR beta genes was performed with a multiplex PCR assay on genomic DNA. Amplified TCR beta libraries were sequenced as 87-base-pair reads on the Illumina HiSeq System. The authors' analysis ran thus. In a later analysis, some 80 million unique TCR beta chains were counted across the 500 to 700 repertoires, and approximately 11 million of these chains were shared by at least two donors. Raw reads were error-corrected and collapsed into unique sequences with a nearest-neighbor algorithm that merged closely related sequences to remove PCR and sequencing errors. CDR3 sequences were aligned to IMGT reference sequences to assign V, D and J gene segments. Each retained sequence needed at least a six-nucleotide match to both a V gene segment and a J gene segment. A rearrangement was called productive if the CDR3 had no stop codons and remained in frame with V and J, and every other rearrangement was called non-productive. Following IMGT convention, CDR3 was defined as the stretch from the second conserved V-encoded cysteine to the conserved J-encoded phenylalanine. In an earlier analysis of roughly 610 of the donors, sequences lacking an unambiguous match to a single V gene segment were excluded. In an earlier analysis of 587 of the donors, a V segment was called functional when productive rearrangements were above 56.7%, and segregating when the standard deviation between donors exceeded 5%. A statistical classification framework was built to diagnose cytomegalovirus status from the catalog of TCR beta chain sequences. V and J gene assignment, in a later analysis, came from comparing TCR nucleotide sequences with IMGT/GENE-DB human TR gene sequences. A later analysis assigned CDR3 sequences and most-parsimonious VDJ recombination scenarios with the TCRdist pipeline. In a later analysis, each TCR beta chain was defined by its CDR3 amino acid sequence together with its V-gene family, and reads lacking a unique V-gene family were excluded. In a later analysis, 450 to 600 highly shared, low-generation-probability nucleotide sequences were removed to address suspected cross-contamination and a sequencing artifact. In a later analysis, a clonal expansion index was calculated for each public chain from normalized within-repertoire ranks of inferred template counts. In a later analysis, generation probabilities were computed using a VDJ recombination model fitted to out-of-frame rearrangements, and the results were checked against IGoR. In a later analysis, TCR-TCR, TCR-HLA and TCR-CMV co-occurrence was scored with hypergeometric tests, and a repertoire-size bias correction was applied to TCR pairs. To estimate false discovery rates, a later analysis permuted the HLA or CMV assignments 20 times. In a later analysis, co-occurring TCRs were grouped using DBSCAN, with TCRdist sequence similarity added in when clustering inside HLA-allele-positive subsets. Repertoires with fewer than 30,000 or more than 120,000 public chains, plus five repertoires with anomalous nucleotide sharing, were excluded from co-occurrence clustering. What TCRdb holds here is the immuneACCESS table cut down to in-frame rearrangements. Part of the clones is not present; checked against another copy, under half of the missing clones reflect an unresolved V gene, and the others are unexplained. Clone size and the V and J calls come from that table; the DNA yielded D and trimming. The table for this sample lists approximately 100,000 clones; around 9.6% of them were counted only once. The top ten hold about 5% of the sample.

The data are from a study of cytomegalovirus exposure and HLA in healthy donors (dated by TCRdb to the late 2010s). For the study in its entirety: According to an earlier analysis of 587 of the donors, some 180 million T cells yielded approximately 120 million unique TCR beta sequences and roughly 280 Gb of sequence data. Typing coverage differed by locus: A, B, C, DRB1 and DQB1 were typed in roughly 620-630 donors, DQA1 in about 510, DPA1 in approximately 610, and DPB1 in 450 to 480. The genetic ancestry cluster associated with self-reported Caucasian donors included 70% to 85% of the 398 genotyped donors. Roughly 300 gigabases of sequencing data and around 90 million unique TCR sequences made up an early release that covered several hundred HLA-typed donors. In addition to the first cohort of 666 subjects, a separate validation cohort of around 110 different subjects was used. Class I and class II HLA loci were covered by the typing at four-digit resolution. Alongside the repertoire data, information on donor age, sex, ethnicity and CMV serostatus was compiled. In a later analysis, previously published TCR beta repertoires from roughly 710 donors were re-analyzed and high-resolution HLA genotyping was added so that TCR occurrence patterns could be studied. Genome-wide SNP genotypes for about 65% of the 666 donors were used in a later genetic analysis, which treated that subset as a discovery cohort. The study aimed to test whether cataloging public T cell receptors could reveal signatures of past pathogen exposure. High-throughput TCR immunosequencing, statistical association of individual TCRs with disease status, and machine learning were combined to predict cytomegalovirus infection status. Every discovery cohort repertoire had been produced on one sequencing platform. The later analysis used no new phenotypic data to find candidate immune exposures, relying instead on TCR beta sequences and their occurrence across donors. The study profiled the T cell repertoires of about 640 subjects by immunosequencing and related them to cytomegalovirus serostatus. A few DR-DQ haplotypes were handled as single units for association and clustering because linkage in the cohort was strong. To decide whether each TCR beta V gene segment behaved as functional or pseudogenic, an earlier analysis of some 600 of the donors relied on high-throughput TCR beta sequencing. Among approximately 370 genotyped donors of the cohort, an average of around 220,000 unique TCR beta nucleotide sequences was sequenced per donor, of which 15% to 20% were non-productive. General conclusions and limits of the study: Correlated functional status among segregating V segments might reflect linkage disequilibrium, but an unknown experimental factor could not be ruled out. A later genetic analysis reported fewer N-insertions in productive TCRs among donors in an Asian-associated ancestry cluster than the roughly 620-donor mean. When HLA alleles, especially DR and DQ, strongly co-occurred, TCR associations were difficult to assign to individual alleles. Specific HLA alleles were associated with 15,000 to 20,000 TCR beta sequences at a false discovery rate of 0.05 in a later analysis. In a later analysis, TCR association rates were found to vary across HLA loci, with the most associated TCRs seen for DRB1 alleles and the fewest for HLA-C alleles. A cluster of highly shared sequence variants was judged likely to represent a technical artifact of the sequencing pipeline. Several of the top co-occurrence clusters appeared to be linked to parvovirus B19, influenza, CMV and Epstein-Barr virus, according to a later analysis. Three of the identified cytomegalovirus-associated TCR beta chains were confirmed in vitro to be specific for cytomegalovirus antigens. A further reported finding was that TCR beta sequences accurately predicted the HLA-A and HLA-B alleles for most subjects in the first cohort. CMV serostatus was the only immune exposure information available for the cohort. Because the 87-base-pair reads could not distinguish some IMGT-functional V segments, including TRBV6-2 and TRBV6-3, those segments were excluded. The presence/absence analyses assumed that sequencing depth was roughly uniform across donors, and that assumption may not be true. The cohort was sequenced for TCR beta chains only, and without alpha or paired-chain data the features that could be detected were limited. According to the authors, the approach could potentially be generalized to other disease states and immunological phenotypes. A later genetic analysis associated a missense DCLRE1C variant with V-gene and J-gene trimming of TCR beta chains, and an independent cohort replicated the association. In a later analysis, HLA-associated TCR beta chains were found to be more clonally expanded and to have lower generation probabilities than equally common non-associated chains. Most TCR sequences were seen in very few donors, while some public TCRs were found in many individuals. In a later analysis, most CMV-associated TCR beta chains were found to appear HLA-restricted, with HLA associations seemingly driven largely by CMV exposure. Because some donors lacked HLA typing at each locus, the association tests relied only on the typed subset. In an earlier analysis of some 550 of the donors, most TCR beta V segments were observed in productive rearrangements about 90% or about 30% of the time, broadly matching IMGT annotations. The classifier was reported to diagnose cytomegalovirus status with high specificity and sensitivity in both the original cohort and the validation cohort. In the study, 150 to 200 TCR beta chains were listed as associated with cytomegalovirus. Because counts were too low, 15 or so rarely observed V segments, including chromosome 9 orphons, were excluded from the earlier analysis of 500 to 700 of the donors.

The CDR3 covers 16 residues, taking in both the cysteine and the phenylalanine. Only the CDR3 region is kept as DNA, spanning 48 bases read in frame from base 1. The junction shows trimming of 0 bases on V and 4 bases on J, and the gene matches do not reach 3 bases of it. The germline V gene (reference sequence) yields MNHNY for CDR1 and SVGAGI for CDR2. The chain is assembled from TRBV6-6 and TRBJ2-5, and 12 junction bases match TRBD2. Specimen: PBMCs. The sequence was collected from a man aged 45 to 65 in good health and CMV-seropositive. CDR3 reads: CASSYSRLAGVETQYF. The nucleotide sequence is TGTGCCAGCAGTTACTCGAGACTAGCGGGAGTAGAGACCCAGTACTTC.